The clone carrying this T cell receptor beta chain was recorded a few times. The target antigen is unknown. This specimen belongs to a study of identical twins. General study results and limits: Twins' surplus sharing was weaker for beta out-of-frame sequences.

The CDR3 is 16 residues long. V lost 2 bases, J lost 1 base, and 4 bases stayed unmatched. In germline, CDR1 is SGHDT, CDR2 YYEEEE. One entry per CDR3 protein, called by TCRdb with MiXCR from the 5' RACE reads. The profile shows roughly 750,000 distinct CDR3 sequences, 21% of them singletons. This same sample was also taken into another study, of T cells expressing NK-cell markers. That source adds: Dominant NKG2C+ clonotypes in five to seven donors made up about 1.0-7.0% of CD8+ T cells.

The sequenced sample was PBMCs. The gene calls are TRBV5-6 and TRBJ2-1; TRBD2 agrees at 9 bases. This TCR was sampled from a young woman in good health. This CDR3 is CASSFPAGGSYNEQFF. CDR3 coding DNA: TGTGCCAGCAGCTTTCCGGCGGGGGGGTCCTACAATGAGCAGTTCTTC.